In this sample, the clone carrying this T cell receptor (beta chain) turned up a few times. The same CDR3 can be traced to other DNA sequences in this sample. A single heparinised blood sample, averaging approximately 100 mL, was obtained per donor. It was via CD45RO/CCR7/CD25/CD127/CD95/CD27 that CD4+ naive, central memory, regulatory and stem cell-like memory cells were sorted. CDR1 MNHEY and CDR2 SMNVEV come from the germline V gene (reference sequence). The CDR3 is made up of 11 amino acids. Trimming cost V 6 bases and J 2 bases, with 3 bases left between them. Since all of the isolated RNA was reverse transcribed, expressed TCRB transcripts were what got sequenced. Repertoires were generated with immunoSEQ multiplex PCR, while TCRdb's copy carries only in-frame clones and drops some. The profile shows under 950,000 clones, 17% of them singletons. The source of the sample is a study of beta chain features in type 1 diabetes.

This receptor was obtained from a woman aged 18-35 years in good health. The genes are TRBV27 and TRBJ2-3; D remains ambiguous. The sample comprised naive CD4+ T cells from blood. This CDR3 reads CASSSTDTQYF. The CDR3 DNA reads as TGTGCCAGCAGCTCCACAGATACGCAGTATTTT.